A single sample gave rise to the 8 T cell receptor beta chains below, sequenced in a study of CXCR3-negative and CXCR3-positive naive CD8 T cells. The TRB libraries of cDNA were built by UMI-labeled 5' RACE. Using the 5' RACE reads, TCRdb records one entry per CDR3 protein without DNA. The sample totals about 57,000 distinct CDR3 sequences; its top ten clones hold about 20%. What was sequenced was memory CD8+ T cells from blood. The origin of the receptors is a human donor in good health. Some clones in this sample may be carry-over from other donors' samples.

The V gene is TRBV5-6, the J gene TRBJ2-7. The germline V gene encodes CDR1 SGHDT and CDR2 YYEEEE. CDR3 length equals 11 residues. CDR3 in amino acids: CASTSDDEQYF.

The J gene is TRBJ2-1, the V gene TRBV6-5; TCRdb picks TRBD2, but there is no DNA to check that call. Looked up from germline, CDR1 is MNHEY and CDR2 is SVGAGI. The CDR3 loop spans 15 amino acids. Here the CDR3 reads CASSPGEGGYNEQFF.

The chain has TRBV20-1 and TRBJ1-1; TCRdb proposes TRBD1, but this gene call is untestable without DNA. Germline CDR1 reads DFQATT; CDR2 reads SNEGSKA (reference sequence). The CDR3 loop spans 13 amino acids. The CDR3 spells CSALGQENTEAFF.

Here the CDR3 reads CASSLNSGSTGELFF. The gene calls are TRBV7-9 and TRBJ2-2. Germline V gene lookup returns CDR1 SEHNR and CDR2 FQNEAQ (reference sequence). The CDR3 is 15 residues long. Full variable domain (outside the CDR3, taken from reference TRBV7-9 and TRBJ2-2): DTGVSQNPRHKITKRGQNVTFRCDPISEHNRLYWYRQTLGQGPEFLTYFQNEAQLEKSRLLSDRFSAERPKGSFSTLEIQRTEQGDSAMYLCASSLNSGSTGELFFGEGSRLTVL.

This chain uses TRBV12-3 or TRBV12-4 with TRBJ2-3; TCRdb's D call, TRBD1, is unchecked because there is no DNA. The CDR3 has 14 residues. The CDR3 sequence: CASIPGAPTDTQYF.

This rearrangement joins TRBV5-1 to TRBJ2-1; the TCRdb call, TRBD2, lacks DNA for checking. CDR1 is SGHRS and CDR2 is YFSETQ in the germline V gene. The CDR3 extends over 15 amino acids. The CDR3 protein is CASSPGTSSYNEQFF.

J is TRBJ2-7 and V is TRBV29-1. The CDR3 totals 13 residues. CDR1 and CDR2 from the germline V gene are SQVTM and ANQGSEA. CDR3 residues: CSVAGGGPYEQYF.

The gene calls are TRBV3-1 and TRBJ2-2; as DNA is missing, the TRBD2 call by TCRdb cannot be tested. The length of the CDR3 is 14 residues. The germline V gene has CDR1 LGHDT and CDR2 YNNKEL (reference sequence). The CDR3 sequence: CASSPRDYTGELFF.